These 13 T cell receptor beta chains were all obtained from the same sample, sequenced in a study of shared clonotypes between healthy human individuals. Positively selected for CCR7, the CD45RO-negative cells used as naive CD8 cells excluded terminally differentiated effector memory CD45RA+ cells. The repertoire was sequenced with immunoSEQ multiplex PCR; TCRdb's copy has only in-frame clones and lacks some. The table has roughly 2 million clones, about 95% seen once. The sample comprised naive CD8+ T cells sorted from blood. Every receptor here comes from a young man in good health.

Worth noting for this clone: This CDR3 is also generated by other DNA sequences in the sample. V gene TRBV7-8 combines with J gene TRBJ2-7; TRBD2 is a possible D gene (6 bases). Trimming left V 3 bases short and J 2 bases short, with 8 bases between. The CDR3 spans 13 residues. Germline V gene data show CDR1 as SGHVS and CDR2 as FQNEAQ. The CDR3 is CASSFGGTYEQYF. The CDR3 DNA reads TGTGCCAGCAGCTTCGGGGGAACCTACGAGCAGTACTTC.

This clone was counted a single time. The chain has TRBV6-5 and TRBJ2-7; possibly TRBD1 or TRBD2 for D (7 bases each). CDR3 length: 16 residues. The ends were cut back, 0 bases at V and 1 base at J, with 13 bases in the middle. From germline, CDR1 is MNHEY and CDR2 SVGAGI. CDR3 amino acids: CASSYSGGGGSYEQYF. The DNA for the CDR3 is TGTGCCAGCAGTTACTCGGGAGGGGGCGGGTCCTACGAGCAGTACTTC.

The table lists this clone with a count of one. The V and J genes are TRBV2 and TRBJ1-1; the match to TRBD1 covers 7 bases. The CDR3 covers 11 residues. The ends lost 7 bases at V and 7 bases at J; junction bases unmatched: 3. Germline V gene data show CDR1 as SNHLY and CDR2 as FYNNEI. The CDR3 loop is CASTRDSEAFF. As DNA, the CDR3 is TGTGCCAGCACCAGGGACAGTGAAGCTTTCTTT.

This clone has just one count. The CDR3 spells CASSPEGGWETQYF. DNA of the CDR3: TGTGCCAGCAGCCCCGAAGGCGGGTGGGAGACCCAGTACTTC. The chain has TRBV5-4 and TRBJ2-5, with TRBD2 as a possible D gene (5 bases). Looked up from germline, CDR1 is SGHNT and CDR2 is YYREEE (reference sequence). The V end lost 4 bases, the J end lost 5 bases, and 15 bases lay between the germline ends. The CDR3 length is 14 residues.

The rearrangement joins TRBV27 to TRBJ1-2, with 7 bases that match TRBD1. After removal of 4 bases from V and 3 bases from J, the junction contained 2 bases not matched to a gene. Looked up from germline, CDR1 is MNHEY and CDR2 is SMNVEV (reference sequence). CDR3 length: 13 residues. The CDR3 is CASSYGTDYGYTF. The CDR3 nucleotides read TGTGCCAGCAGTTACGGGACAGACTATGGCTACACCTTC.

This clone occurred once. This sequence joins TRBV7-9 and TRBJ2-7; 9 bases agree with TRBD1. Germline V gene data show CDR1 as SEHNR and CDR2 as FQNEAQ (reference sequence). CDR3 size: 19 residues. The junction had 17 bases not matched to a gene; V was cut back by 5 bases and J by 0 bases. The CDR3 spells CASSLPAGDRGSASYEQYF. CDR3 sequence (DNA): TGTGCCAGCAGCCTCCCCGCCGGCGACAGGGGGTCAGCCTCCTACGAGCAGTACTTC.

This chain connects TRBV28 to TRBJ2-3, with 8 bases fitting TRBD1. Trimming took 3 bases from V and 2 from J; bases not matched to a gene: 10. This CDR3 is 17 amino acids long. From germline, CDR1 is MDHEN and CDR2 SYDVKM. This CDR3 is CASSFSPDRDFTDTQYF. The CDR3, as DNA: TGTGCCAGCAGTTTTTCCCCGGACAGGGACTTCACAGATACGCAGTATTTT.

This clone came up once. The chain is built from TRBV19 and TRBJ2-7, with TRBD1 matching over 10 bases. CDR3 size: 16 residues. Germline CDR1 LNHDA, CDR2 SQIVND (reference sequence). J lost 5 bases, V lost 8 bases, and 15 bases had no gene match. CDR3 sequence: CASRAETGGASHEQYF. CDR3 bases: TGTGCCAGTCGCGCCGAGACAGGGGGCGCATCCCACGAGCAGTACTTC.

The rearrangement uses TRBV7-9 and TRBJ2-3; 9 positions agree with TRBD1. CDR1 is SEHNR, CDR2 FQNEAQ, per germline (reference sequence). Losses at the gene ends were 4 bases for V and 2 bases for J; bases not matched to a gene: 13. This CDR3 spans 18 amino acids. The chain's CDR3 is CASSSSRRDRVHTDTQYF. The CDR3 DNA reads TGTGCCAGCAGCTCATCACGCCGGGACAGGGTTCACACAGATACGCAGTATTTT.

This chain connects TRBV4-1 to TRBJ1-1; TRBD1 is a possible D gene (5 bases). Germline lookup yields CDR1 MGHRA and CDR2 YSYEKL. Trimming shortened V by 2 bases and J by 3 bases, and 10 bases separated the two germline ends. This CDR3 is 14 amino acids long. The CDR3 DNA sequence: TGCGCCAGCAGCCAACTGGGGGGGGACACTGAAGCTTTCTTT. It is translated as CASSQLGGDTEAFF.

As for this clone: The same CDR3 also results from other DNA sequences found in this sample. The chain recombines TRBV5-6 with TRBJ2-7; D is possibly TRBD2 (5 bases). The germline gives CDR1 SGHDT, CDR2 YYEEEE. The CDR3 covers 13 residues. Trimming removed 2 bases from V and 2 bases from J, with 8 bases in between. DNA of the CDR3: TGTGCCAGCAGCTTCAGCGGACCCTACGAGCAGTACTTC. Translation: CASSFSGPYEQYF.

This clone is a singleton in its sample. This chain joins TRBV7-6 and TRBJ2-2; D is ambiguous. CDR3 length: 14 residues. Between the trimmed V and J ends, which lost 5 bases and 5 bases, there was a span of 12 bases. Germline V CDR1 and CDR2: SGHVS, FNYEAQ. The CDR3 reads CASSPTTETGELFF. CDR3 in DNA: TGTGCCAGCAGCCCCACCACGGAGACCGGGGAGCTGTTTTTT.

This rearrangement joins TRBV7-9 to TRBJ2-1; D could derive from TRBD1 or TRBD2 (5 bases each). The V end was cut by 4 bases, the J end by 5 bases, with 21 bases between. This CDR3 contains 17 residues. Per germline, CDR1 SEHNR and CDR2 FQNEAQ (reference sequence). CDR3 loop: CASSSRDPTTLHNEQFF. The CDR3 DNA reads TGTGCCAGCAGCTCCCGGGACCCAACAACGTTGCACAATGAGCAGTTCTTC.